A single sample is the source of the 20 T cell receptor beta chains below, sequenced in a study of CD8 T cell repertoires and HIV-1 epitope variants. The protocol was immunoSEQ multiplex PCR, while the TCRdb copy is restricted to in-frame clones and leaves out a portion. The repertoire holds about 90,000 clones, with roughly 81% as singletons. Sequencing was done on a sample of uncultured baseline CD8+ T cells from peripheral blood mononuclear cells (PBMCs). These TCRs come from a male donor with HIV.

The chain couples TRBV5-5 to TRBJ2-7; TRBD2 might be the D (6 bases). The CDR3 is made up of 16 amino acids. Germline CDR1 SGHKS, CDR2 YYEKEE (reference sequence). V lost 2 bases, J lost 3 bases, and 18 bases lay in between. As DNA, the CDR3 is TGTGCCAGCAGCTTACGACTAGACGCCCTTTACTACGAGCAGTACTTC. It is translated as CASSLRLDALYYEQYF. Complete variable domain (other parts from reference TRBV5-5 and TRBJ2-7): DAGVTQSPTHLIKTRGQQVTLRCSPISGHKSVSWYQQVLGQGPQFIFQYYEKEERGRGNFPDRFSARQFPNYSSELNVNALLLGDSALYLCASSLRLDALYYEQYFGPGTRLTVT.

The chain joins TRBV30 to TRBJ2-7; a weak D match, TRBD2 (7 bases). The ends were cut back, 5 bases at V and 7 bases at J, with 24 bases in the middle. Germline CDR1 reads GTSNPN; CDR2 reads SVGIG (reference sequence). The CDR3 has 15 amino acids. CDR3 in DNA: TGTGCCTGGGGACCGGAGGGCGGGGGTACAGGGGAGCAGTACTTC. Encoded protein: CAWGPEGGGTGEQYF.

This rearrangement joins TRBV25-1 to TRBJ2-3, with TRBD2 matching 7 bases. CDR1 is MGHDK and CDR2 is SYGVNS in the germline V gene. The V and J ends lost 8 bases and 0 bases, in that order; junction bases with no gene match: 8. The CDR3 contains 15 residues. The CDR3 region is CASQRAGVSTDTQYF. For the CDR3, the DNA is TGTGCCAGCCAGAGGGCGGGAGTTAGCACAGATACGCAGTATTTT.

CDR3 in amino acids: CASSIALSAGYTF. In DNA, the CDR3 is TGTGCCAGTAGTATCGCGCTCTCGGCTGGCTACACCTTC. The chain recombines TRBV19 with TRBJ1-2; no clear D. Germline loops: CDR1 LNHDA, CDR2 SQIVND (reference sequence). The CDR3 contains 13 residues. V lost 3 bases and J 7 bases, leaving 12 bases between the germline ends.

The chain carries TRBV28 and TRBJ2-7; 10 bases map to TRBD1. The junction had 7 bases not matched to a gene; V was cut back by 2 bases and J by 6 bases. The CDR3 is 15 amino acids. Germline CDR1 reads MDHEN; CDR2 reads SYDVKM. DNA for the CDR3: TGTGCCAGCAGTTTAGTGGGGGGACAGGGGAGCGAGCAGTACTTC. This codes for CASSLVGGQGSEQYF.

This chain connects TRBV28 to TRBJ2-7; D is uncertain. V dropped 7 bases and J dropped 4 bases, with 17 bases sitting between them. The CDR3 totals 14 residues. CDR1 MDHEN and CDR2 SYDVKM come from the germline V gene. CDR3 in DNA: TGTGCCAGCAATGGCAGTCCCGAACCTTACGAGCAGTACTTC. It codes for CASNGSPEPYEQYF.

The chain combines TRBV2 with TRBJ2-2; TRBD2 is a possible D gene (5 bases). Per germline, CDR1 SNHLY and CDR2 FYNNEI. V shed 9 bases and J shed 7 bases, with 12 bases lying between them. This CDR3 is 12 amino acids long. For the CDR3, the DNA is TGTGCCAGGTCGAACGCGGGCGGGGAGCTGTTTTTT. This sequence encodes CARSNAGGELFF.

The chain uses TRBV30 and TRBJ1-1; D is ambiguous. Germline values: CDR1 GTSNPN, CDR2 SVGIG (reference sequence). V gave up 2 bases and J gave up 9 bases, with 13 bases separating them. This CDR3 is 12 amino acids long. CDR3 sequence reads: CAWSYLSGKAFF. DNA for the CDR3: TGTGCCTGGAGTTATTTGAGCGGGAAAGCTTTCTTT.

The V call is TRBV28, the J call TRBJ1-3; 8 positions match TRBD1. Germline V lookup: CDR1 MDHEN, CDR2 SYDVKM. V was pared by 5 bases and J by 2 bases, with 8 bases of the junction left unmatched. The CDR3 has 16 amino acids. CDR3 sequence (DNA): TGTGCCAGCAGTCCGTCGACAGGGGCGGCTGGAAACACCATATATTTT. It is translated as CASSPSTGAAGNTIYF. The full variable domain, in which reference TRBV28 and TRBJ1-3 provide the parts outside the CDR3, is DVKVTQSSRYLVKRTGEKVFLECVQDMDHENMFWYRQDPGLGLRLIYFSYDVKMKEKGDIPEGYSVSREKKERFSLILESASTNQTSMYLCASSPSTGAAGNTIYFGEGSWLTVV.

The rearrangement links TRBV5-1 to TRBJ1-1; 8 bases agree with TRBD1. In germline, CDR1 is SGHRS, CDR2 YFSETQ. V lost 5 bases and J lost 4; bases outside the gene matches: 10. This CDR3 comprises 15 residues. As DNA, the CDR3 is TGCGCCAGCAGACACAGGACAGGGTCGGTCACTGAAGCTTTCTTT. It encodes CASRHRTGSVTEAFF.

The genes are TRBV27 and TRBJ2-1, with unresolved D. With 5 bases removed from V and 2 bases from J, the gap between germline ends came to 13 bases. CDR1 MNHEY and CDR2 SMNVEV come from the germline V gene (reference sequence). The CDR3 loop spans 15 amino acids. The CDR3: CASSPRPLTYNEQFF. CDR3 nucleotides: TGTGCCAGCAGTCCCCGACCCTTAACCTACAATGAGCAGTTCTTC.

J is TRBJ2-3 and V is TRBV28; D is unresolved. Trimming pared 1 base from V and 5 bases from J, leaving 7 bases between. Germline values: CDR1 MDHEN, CDR2 SYDVKM. The CDR3 totals 13 residues. This CDR3 is CASSLLGGDTQYF. The CDR3, as DNA: TGTGCCAGCAGTTTATTGGGCGGAGATACGCAGTATTTT.

This clone was seen only a few times. The rearrangement joins TRBV27 to TRBJ2-1; TRBD2 aligns across 13 bases. The V gene end was trimmed by 5 bases and the J gene end by 6 bases; junction bases not matched to a gene: 13. Germline loops: CDR1 MNHEY, CDR2 SMNVEV (reference sequence). The CDR3 length is 18 residues. CDR3: CASSATPTGLAGTNEQFF. DNA of the CDR3: TGTGCCAGCAGTGCTACCCCCACGGGACTAGCGGGGACCAATGAGCAGTTCTTC.

This rearrangement joins TRBV5-1 to TRBJ1-2, with D maybe TRBD1 (5 bases). Trimming removed 3 bases at V and 8 bases at J, with 14 bases between. The germline gives CDR1 SGHRS, CDR2 YFSETQ. The CDR3 has 13 amino acids. Here the CDR3 reads CASSSYDRQGYTF. The CDR3 DNA reads as TGCGCCAGCAGCTCCTACGACAGACAGGGCTACACCTTC. The variable domain in full, with the rest retrieved from reference TRBV5-1 and TRBJ1-2, is KAGVTQTPRYLIKTRGQQVTLSCSPISGHRSVSWYQQTPGQGLQFLFEYFSETQRNKGNFPGRFSGRQFSNSRSEMNVSTLELGDSALYLCASSSYDRQGYTFGSGTRLTVV.

The gene calls are TRBV7-9 and TRBJ2-5, with 7 bases lining up with TRBD1. The CDR3 runs 12 residues. The germline V gene has CDR1 SEHNR and CDR2 FQNEAQ (reference sequence). V shed 2 bases and J 9 bases; nucleotides not matched to a gene: 3. Here the CDR3 DNA reads TGTGCCAGCAGCTTAACAGGGGATGCCCAGTACTTC. This encodes CASSLTGDAQYF.

V gene TRBV28 combines with J gene TRBJ1-2; 7 bases align to TRBD1. Losses at the gene ends were 4 bases for V and 5 bases for J; bases not matched to a gene: 7. Looked up from germline, CDR1 is MDHEN and CDR2 is SYDVKM. This CDR3 contains 14 residues. CDR3 sequence: CASSSPQGGYGYTF. The CDR3, as DNA: TGTGCCAGCAGTTCTCCGCAGGGGGGATATGGCTACACCTTC.

The V call is TRBV9, the J call TRBJ2-5, with D uncertain. The CDR3 totals 14 residues. V was pared by 0 bases and J by 4 bases, with 10 bases between. Germline CDR1 reads SGDLS; CDR2 reads YYNGEE. The CDR3 DNA follows: TGTGCCAGCAGCGTAGATCCTCTAGTAGAGACCCAGTACTTC. This sequence encodes CASSVDPLVETQYF.

This rearrangement joins TRBV10-3 to TRBJ2-7; 8 bases line up with TRBD2. CDR3 length equals 15 residues. Losses at the gene ends were 4 bases for V and 3 bases for J; bases not matched to a gene: 8. CDR1 and CDR2 (germline): ENHRY, SYGVKD. Written as DNA, the CDR3 is TGTGCCATCAGTGCCCGGGAAGCGGGAGACTACGAGCAGTACTTC. It codes for CAISAREAGDYEQYF.

V and J are TRBV5-5 and TRBJ2-5; D is perhaps TRBD1 (6 bases). This CDR3 has 14 amino acids. V dropped 0 bases and J dropped 5 bases, with 11 bases sitting between them. Germline assignment: CDR1 SGHKS and CDR2 YYEKEE (reference sequence). This CDR3 is CASSLEGQWETQYF. The CDR3 DNA sequence: TGTGCCAGCAGCTTGGAGGGACAATGGGAGACCCAGTACTTC. The whole variable domain, remainder taken from reference TRBV5-5 and TRBJ2-5, is DAGVTQSPTHLIKTRGQQVTLRCSPISGHKSVSWYQQVLGQGPQFIFQYYEKEERGRGNFPDRFSARQFPNYSSELNVNALLLGDSALYLCASSLEGQWETQYFGPGTRLLVL.

V usage is TRBV4-1 and J usage is TRBJ1-5, with 9 bases lining up with TRBD1. The V and J ends lost 0 bases and 0 bases, in that order; junction bases with no gene match: 6. Looked up from germline, CDR1 is MGHRA and CDR2 is YSYEKL. The CDR3 contains 18 residues. The CDR3 DNA is TGCGCCAGCAGCCAAGATCACAGGGGGCTTGGTAGCAATCAGCCCCAGCATTTT. Translating it yields CASSQDHRGLGSNQPQHF.